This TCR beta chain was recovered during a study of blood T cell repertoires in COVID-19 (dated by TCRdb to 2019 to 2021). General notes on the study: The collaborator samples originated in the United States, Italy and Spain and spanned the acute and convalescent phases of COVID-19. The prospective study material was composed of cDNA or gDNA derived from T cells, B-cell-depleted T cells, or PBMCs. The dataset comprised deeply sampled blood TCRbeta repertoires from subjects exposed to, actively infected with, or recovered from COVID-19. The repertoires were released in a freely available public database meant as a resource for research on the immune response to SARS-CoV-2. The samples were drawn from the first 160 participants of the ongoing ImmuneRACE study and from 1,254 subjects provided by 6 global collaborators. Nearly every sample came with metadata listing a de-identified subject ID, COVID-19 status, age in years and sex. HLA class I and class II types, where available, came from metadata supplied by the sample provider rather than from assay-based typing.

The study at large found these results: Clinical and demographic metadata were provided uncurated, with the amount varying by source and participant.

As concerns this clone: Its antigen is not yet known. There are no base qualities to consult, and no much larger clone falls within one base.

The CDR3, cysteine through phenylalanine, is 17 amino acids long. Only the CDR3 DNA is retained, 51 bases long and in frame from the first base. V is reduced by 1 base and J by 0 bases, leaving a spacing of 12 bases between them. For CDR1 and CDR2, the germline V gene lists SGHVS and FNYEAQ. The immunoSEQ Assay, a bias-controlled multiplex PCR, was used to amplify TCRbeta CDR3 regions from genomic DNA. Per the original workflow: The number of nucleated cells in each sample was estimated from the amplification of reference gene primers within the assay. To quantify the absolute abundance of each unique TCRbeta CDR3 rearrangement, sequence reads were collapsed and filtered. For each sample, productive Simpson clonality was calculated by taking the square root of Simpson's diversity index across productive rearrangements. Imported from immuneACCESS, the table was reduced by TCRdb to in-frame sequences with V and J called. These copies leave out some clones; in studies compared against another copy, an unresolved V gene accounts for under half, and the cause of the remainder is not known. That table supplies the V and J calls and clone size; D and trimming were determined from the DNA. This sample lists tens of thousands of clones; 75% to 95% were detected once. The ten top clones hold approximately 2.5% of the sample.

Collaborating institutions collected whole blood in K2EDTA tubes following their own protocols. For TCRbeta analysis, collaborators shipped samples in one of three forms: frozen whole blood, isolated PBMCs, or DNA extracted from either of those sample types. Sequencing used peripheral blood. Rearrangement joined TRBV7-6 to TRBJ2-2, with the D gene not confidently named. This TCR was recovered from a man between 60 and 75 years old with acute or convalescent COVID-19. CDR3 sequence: CASSLVTFHANTGELFF. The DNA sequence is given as TGTGCCAGCAGCTTAGTTACTTTCCACGCGAACACCGGGGAGCTGTTTTTT.